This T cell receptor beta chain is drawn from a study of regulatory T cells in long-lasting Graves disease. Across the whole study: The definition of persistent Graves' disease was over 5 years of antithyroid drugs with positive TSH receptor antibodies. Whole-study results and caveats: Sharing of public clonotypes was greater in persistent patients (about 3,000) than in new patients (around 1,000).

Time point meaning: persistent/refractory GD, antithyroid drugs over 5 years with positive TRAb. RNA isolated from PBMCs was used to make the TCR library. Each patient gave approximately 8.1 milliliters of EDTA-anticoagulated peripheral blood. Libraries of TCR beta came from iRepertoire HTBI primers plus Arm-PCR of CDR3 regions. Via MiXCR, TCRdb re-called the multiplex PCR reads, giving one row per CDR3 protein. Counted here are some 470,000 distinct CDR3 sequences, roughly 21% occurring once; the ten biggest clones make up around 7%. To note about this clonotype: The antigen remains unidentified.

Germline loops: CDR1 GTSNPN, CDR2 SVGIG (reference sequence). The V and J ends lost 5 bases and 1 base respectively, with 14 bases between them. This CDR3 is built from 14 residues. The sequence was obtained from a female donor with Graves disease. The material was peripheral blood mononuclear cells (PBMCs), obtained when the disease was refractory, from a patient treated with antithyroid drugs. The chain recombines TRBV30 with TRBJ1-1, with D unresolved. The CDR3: CAWAPLQKNTEAFF. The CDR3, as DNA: TGTGCCTGGGCCCCACTCCAGAAGAACACTGAAGCTTTCTTT.